The rows below give T cell receptor beta chains drawn from one sample of a study of blood T cell repertoires in COVID-19. The protocol was immunoSEQ multiplex PCR, while the TCRdb copy is restricted to in-frame clones and leaves out a portion. This table has around 320,000 clones, around 90% appearing once. The specimen was PBMCs or T cells enriched from blood (not recorded which). These receptors all come from a woman under 30 with acute COVID-19. The CDR3 runs from the conserved cysteine through the conserved F or W. A D gene is named only where the DNA matches it firmly. Clone size is shown for a subset of rows, as once, few, many or a class of expanded clone.

D gene	V gene	J gene	clone size	CDR3 protein	CDR3 DNA
TRBD1	TRBV6-6	TRBJ1-2	NA	CASSQGARDGYTF	TGTGCCTCCTCGCAGGGGGCAAGAGATGGCTACACCTTC
TRBD1	TRBV28	TRBJ1-2	NA	CASSSWTGVRYGYTF	TGTGCCAGCAGTTCCTGGACAGGGGTAAGGTATGGCTACACCTTC
NA	TRBV11-3	TRBJ1-2	NA	CASSLVRFMGYTF	TGTGCCAGCAGCTTAGTCCGGTTTATGGGCTACACCTTC
NA	TRBV19	TRBJ2-1	NA	CASSIRETYEQFF	TGTGCCAGTAGTATCCGGGAAACGTATGAGCAGTTCTTC
TRBD1	TRBV28	TRBJ2-5	NA	CASSQVDRVETQYF	TGTGCCAGCAGCCAAGTGGACAGGGTAGAGACCCAGTACTTC
NA	TRBV27	TRBJ1-2	NA	CASSLGSGGGRYGYTF	TGTGCCAGCAGTTTAGGTAGCGGTGGGGGTAGATATGGCTACACCTTC
NA	TRBV28	TRBJ1-5	NA	CASSPTGFQPQHF	TGTGCCAGCAGTCCTACAGGGTTTCAGCCCCAGCATTTT
TRBD2	TRBV30	TRBJ2-1	NA	CAWRTLAGLRRNEQFF	TGTGCCTGGAGGACTCTAGCGGGCCTACGTAGAAATGAGCAGTTCTTC
NA	TRBV7-2	TRBJ2-5	NA	CASSLGPLGETQYF	TGTGCCAGCAGCTTAGGGCCCCTCGGGGAGACCCAGTACTTC
NA	TRBV11-3	TRBJ1-6	NA	CASSSGFRNSPLHF	TGTGCCAGCAGCTCGGGATTCCGAAATTCACCCCTCCACTTT
NA	TRBV18	TRBJ2-1	NA	CASSPFSVEQFF	TGTGCCAGCTCACCCTTCAGCGTTGAGCAGTTCTTC
NA	TRBV20-1	TRBJ2-7	NA	CSAEEFYEQYF	TGCAGTGCCGAGGAGTTTTACGAGCAGTACTTC
NA	TRBV10-1	TRBJ2-1	NA	CASIPPGLDNEQFF	TGCGCCAGCATCCCCCCGGGACTCGACAATGAGCAGTTCTTC
TRBD1	TRBV10-3	TRBJ1-5	NA	CAISSGGGNQPQHF	TGTGCCATCAGTTCAGGGGGCGGCAATCAGCCCCAGCATTTT
NA	TRBV28	TRBJ1-2	NA	CASSYRGTGLYGYTF	TGTGCCAGCAGTTACCGCGGGACCGGACTCTATGGCTACACCTTC
NA	TRBV19	TRBJ1-6	NA	CASREPRRVYSPLHF	TGTGCCAGTAGAGAGCCCCGCCGGGTGTATTCACCCCTCCACTTT
TRBD2	TRBV12-5	TRBJ2-2	NA	CASARTSALAGELFF	TGTGCTAGTGCCCGTACTAGCGCACTGGCCGGGGAGCTGTTTTTT
TRBD1	TRBV7-8	TRBJ1-1	NA	CASSLARTGEDTEAFF	TGTGCCAGCAGCTTAGCCAGGACAGGGGAGGACACTGAAGCTTTCTTT
NA	TRBV18	TRBJ1-2	NA	CASSPGQGNYGYTF	TGTGCCAGCTCACCAGGGCAGGGGAACTATGGCTACACCTTC
TRBD2	TRBV18	TRBJ2-3	NA	CASSPLAGGHGADTQYF	TGTGCCAGCTCACCCCTAGCGGGAGGCCATGGGGCAGATACGCAGTATTTT
TRBD1	TRBV28	TRBJ1-5	NA	CASSSGQGSSQPQHF	TGTGCCAGCAGTTCCGGACAGGGCAGTTCACAGCCCCAGCATTTT
TRBD1	TRBV5-6	TRBJ1-6	once	CASSFGTGYSPLHF	TGTGCCAGCAGCTTCGGGACAGGATATTCACCCCTCCACTTT
TRBD1	TRBV12-5	TRBJ1-1	NA	CASGKAGQGALYTEAFF	TGTGCTAGTGGAAAGGCCGGGCAGGGGGCGCTTTACACTGAAGCTTTCTTT
TRBD2	TRBV10-1	TRBJ2-3	NA	CASSTFSGRPGDTQYF	TGCGCCAGCAGTACTTTTAGCGGGAGGCCCGGGGATACGCAGTATTTT
TRBD2	TRBV5-1	TRBJ2-7	NA	CASSLYASGSGEQYF	TGCGCCAGCAGCTTGTACGCTAGCGGGAGCGGCGAGCAGTACTTC
NA	TRBV18	TRBJ2-7	NA	CASSPRARGRDEQYF	TGTGCCAGCTCACCACGAGCAAGGGGCCGGGACGAGCAGTACTTC
NA	TRBV9	TRBJ1-2	NA	CASSGMDSNYGYTF	TGTGCCAGCAGCGGGATGGACAGCAACTATGGCTACACCTTC
NA	TRBV19	TRBJ1-5	NA	CASSVDHRGQPQHF	TGTGCCAGTAGCGTGGACCATCGGGGTCAGCCCCAGCATTTT
NA	TRBV7-8	TRBJ2-7	NA	CASSFGGHSYEQYF	TGTGCCAGCAGCTTTGGGGGACACTCCTACGAGCAGTACTTC
TRBD1	TRBV5-1	TRBJ2-7	NA	CASSSAGQVLWNEQYF	TGCGCCAGCAGCTCGGCCGGACAGGTCCTTTGGAACGAGCAGTACTTC
NA	TRBV28	TRBJ1-2	NA	CASSIGPGSYGYTF	TGTGCCAGCAGTATCGGACCGGGGAGCTATGGCTACACCTTC
TRBD2	TRBV7-3	TRBJ2-7	NA	CASSLGAGASYEQYF	TGTGCCAGCAGCTTAGGAGCGGGAGCCTCCTACGAGCAGTACTTC
NA	TRBV7-9	TRBJ1-5	NA	CASSPRQGNQPQHF	TGTGCCAGCAGCCCACGACAGGGCAATCAGCCCCAGCATTTT
NA	TRBV1	TRBJ2-5	NA	CTSRGGLAQETQYF	TGCACCAGCAGGGGCGGACTGGCCCAAGAGACCCAGTACTTC
NA	TRBV13	TRBJ1-5	NA	CASSRGGVSNQPQHF	TGTGCCAGCAGCCGGGGCGGGGTTAGCAATCAGCCCCAGCATTTT
NA	TRBV5-8	TRBJ2-7	NA	CASSRLSTFSYEQYF	TGTGCCAGCAGCCGGTTATCAACGTTTTCCTACGAGCAGTACTTC
NA	TRBV7-9	TRBJ2-1	NA	CASSLALKDRGFNEQFF	TGTGCCAGCAGCTTAGCTCTTAAGGACAGAGGCTTCAATGAGCAGTTCTTC
TRBD1	TRBV30	TRBJ1-6	NA	CACQGGPWDRDNSPLHF	TGTGCCTGTCAAGGGGGTCCCTGGGACAGGGATAATTCACCCCTCCACTTT
TRBD1	TRBV13	TRBJ1-4	NA	CASSYGTGAGATNEKLFF	TGTGCCAGCAGCTACGGGACAGGCGCTGGAGCAACTAATGAAAAACTGTTTTTT
TRBD2	TRBV10-2	TRBJ2-1	NA	CASSAYNSGTSSVNEQFF	TGCGCCAGCAGTGCTTATAATTCCGGGACTAGCTCGGTCAATGAGCAGTTCTTC
TRBD1	TRBV19	TRBJ1-4	NA	CASSLSGTGSEKLFF	TGTGCCAGTAGTCTTTCCGGGACAGGGTCCGAAAAACTGTTTTTT
TRBD2	TRBV9	TRBJ2-5	NA	CASSAGIAGVTETQYF	TGTGCCAGCAGCGCTGGGATAGCGGGAGTCACAGAGACCCAGTACTTC
TRBD2	TRBV15	TRBJ2-3	NA	CATSRDLPSGSTDTQYF	TGTGCCACCAGCAGAGATTTACCTAGCGGGAGCACAGATACGCAGTATTTT
NA	TRBV27	TRBJ2-6	NA	CASSSPPKRTGANVLTF	TGTGCCAGCAGTTCCCCCCCCAAGAGGACTGGGGCCAACGTCCTGACTTTC
NA	TRBV7-2	TRBJ2-5	NA	CASSPGVQETQYF	TGTGCCAGCAGCCCGGGGGTGCAAGAGACCCAGTACTTC
TRBD1	TRBV7-2	TRBJ2-2	NA	CASSLQGAVTGELFF	TGTGCCAGCAGCTTACAGGGGGCTGTCACCGGGGAGCTGTTTTTT
NA	TRBV7-2	TRBJ1-1	NA	CASSSNSGTTLKAFF	TGTGCCAGCAGTTCTAATTCCGGGACAACCCTGAAAGCTTTCTTT
TRBD1	TRBV7-8	TRBJ1-1	NA	CASSYRGKVWEAFF	TGTGCCAGCAGCTACAGGGGGAAGGTTTGGGAAGCTTTCTTT
NA	TRBV28	TRBJ2-3	NA	CASSLGRSGLDTQYF	TGTGCCAGCAGTTTAGGGAGAAGTGGCTTGGATACGCAGTATTTT